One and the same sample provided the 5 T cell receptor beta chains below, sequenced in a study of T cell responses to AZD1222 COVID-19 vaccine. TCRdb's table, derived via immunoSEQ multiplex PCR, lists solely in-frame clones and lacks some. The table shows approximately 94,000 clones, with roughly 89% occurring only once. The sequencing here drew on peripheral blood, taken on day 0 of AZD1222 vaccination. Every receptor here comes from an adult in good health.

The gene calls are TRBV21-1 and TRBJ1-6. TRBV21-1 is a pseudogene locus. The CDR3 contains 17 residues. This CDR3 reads CASSEGGGAAYNSPLHF. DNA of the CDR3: TGTGCCAGCAGCGAGGGGGGGGGCGCCGCCTATAATTCACCCCTCCACTTT.

CDR3 residues: CASSLVGNQPQHF. CDR3 in DNA: TGTGCCAGCAGCTTGGTGGGGAATCAGCCCCAGCATTTT. The V and J genes are TRBV5-5 and TRBJ1-5, with D unclear. Trimming took off 0 bases at V and 4 bases at J, with 5 bases between the two ends. Germline values: CDR1 SGHKS, CDR2 YYEKEE (reference sequence). The CDR3 is made up of 13 amino acids.

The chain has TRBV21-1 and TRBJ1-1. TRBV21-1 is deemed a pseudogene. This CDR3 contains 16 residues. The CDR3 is CASSKEVGRRNTEAFF. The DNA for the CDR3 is TGTGCCAGCAGCAAAGAAGTCGGGAGACGGAACACTGAAGCTTTCTTT.

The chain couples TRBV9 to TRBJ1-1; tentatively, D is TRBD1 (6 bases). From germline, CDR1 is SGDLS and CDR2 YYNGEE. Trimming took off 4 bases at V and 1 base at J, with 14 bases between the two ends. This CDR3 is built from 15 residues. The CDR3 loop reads CASSYTGTPNTEAFF. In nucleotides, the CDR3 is TGTGCCAGCAGCTATACCGGGACACCGAACACTGAAGCTTTCTTT.

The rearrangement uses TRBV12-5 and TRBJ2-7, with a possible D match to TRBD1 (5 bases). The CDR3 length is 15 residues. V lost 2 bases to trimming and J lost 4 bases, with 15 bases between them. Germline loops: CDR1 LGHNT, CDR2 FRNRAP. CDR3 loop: CASGLPSTGAYEQYF. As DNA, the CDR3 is TGTGCTAGTGGTTTGCCATCTACAGGTGCATACGAGCAGTACTTC.